One T cell receptor beta chain is described in this entry. The assay was immunoSEQ multiplex PCR, and TCRdb's table has in-frame clones only and misses some. The sample has about 100,000 clones, approximately 84% seen once. The length of the CDR3 is 14 residues. Germline V gives CDR1 GTSNPN, CDR2 SVGIG (reference sequence). The ends lost 0 bases at V and 4 bases at J; junction bases unmatched: 4. This specimen comes from a study of blood T cell repertoires in COVID-19. Sequenced input: peripheral blood. The receptor was derived from a man aged 25-45 years in a cohort sampled during active COVID-19. V is TRBV30 and J is TRBJ2-3, with 7 bases aligning to TRBD2. CDR3 sequence reads: CAWSVKRGPDTQYF. CDR3 nucleotides: TGTGCCTGGAGTGTTAAGCGGGGCCCAGATACGCAGTATTTT.